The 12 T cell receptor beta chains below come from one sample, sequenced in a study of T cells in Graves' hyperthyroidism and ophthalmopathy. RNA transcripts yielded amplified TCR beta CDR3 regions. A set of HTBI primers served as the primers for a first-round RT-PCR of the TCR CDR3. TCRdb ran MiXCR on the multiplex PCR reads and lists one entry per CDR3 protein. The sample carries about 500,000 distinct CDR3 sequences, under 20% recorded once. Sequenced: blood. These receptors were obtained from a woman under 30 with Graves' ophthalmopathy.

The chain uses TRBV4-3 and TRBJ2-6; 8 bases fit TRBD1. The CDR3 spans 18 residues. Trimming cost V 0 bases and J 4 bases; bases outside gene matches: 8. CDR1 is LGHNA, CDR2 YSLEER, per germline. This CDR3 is CASSQDTGQGSGANVLTF. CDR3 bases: TGCGCCAGCAGCCAAGATACCGGACAGGGATCCGGGGCCAACGTCCTGACTTTC.

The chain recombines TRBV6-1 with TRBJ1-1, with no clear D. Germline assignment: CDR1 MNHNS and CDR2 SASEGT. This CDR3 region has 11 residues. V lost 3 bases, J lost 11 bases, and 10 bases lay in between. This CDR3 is CASSDGWLAFF. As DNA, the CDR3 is TGTGCCAGCAGTGACGGGTGGCTCGCTTTCTTT.

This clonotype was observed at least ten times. The CDR3 nucleotides are TGTGCCACCAGCCCCACAGGGGTTGACTACGAGCAGTACTTC. This sequence encodes CATSPTGVDYEQYF. V is TRBV15 and J is TRBJ2-7; 7 bases are a match to TRBD1. V trimming: 5 bases; J trimming: 3 bases; junction bases outside the gene matches: 7. This CDR3 is built from 14 residues. Germline V gene data show CDR1 as LNHNV and CDR2 as YYDKDF (reference sequence).

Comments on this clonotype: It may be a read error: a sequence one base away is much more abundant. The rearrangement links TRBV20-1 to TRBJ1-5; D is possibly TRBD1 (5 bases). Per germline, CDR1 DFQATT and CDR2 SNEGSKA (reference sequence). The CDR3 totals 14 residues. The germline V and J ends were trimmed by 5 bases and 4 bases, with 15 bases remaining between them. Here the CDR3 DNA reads TGCAGTGCTGGAGGGGACCCTAAAAATCAGCCCCAGCATTTT. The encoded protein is CSAGGDPKNQPQHF.

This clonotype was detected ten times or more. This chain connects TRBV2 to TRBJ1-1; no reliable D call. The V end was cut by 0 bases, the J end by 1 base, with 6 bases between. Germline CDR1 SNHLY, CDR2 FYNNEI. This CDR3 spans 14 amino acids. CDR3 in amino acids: CASSEASWNTEAFF. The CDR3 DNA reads TGTGCCAGCAGTGAAGCGTCGTGGAACACTGAAGCTTTCTTT.

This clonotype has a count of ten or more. The CDR3 DNA reads TGTGCCAGCAGGAAGGCGAGCGGGGGCACAGATACGCAGTATTTT. This gives the protein CASRKASGGTDTQYF. The gene calls are TRBV28 and TRBJ2-3, with TRBD2 matching over 7 bases. The CDR3 covers 15 residues. Per germline, CDR1 MDHEN and CDR2 SYDVKM. V was pared by 6 bases and J by 1 base, with 7 bases of the junction left unmatched.

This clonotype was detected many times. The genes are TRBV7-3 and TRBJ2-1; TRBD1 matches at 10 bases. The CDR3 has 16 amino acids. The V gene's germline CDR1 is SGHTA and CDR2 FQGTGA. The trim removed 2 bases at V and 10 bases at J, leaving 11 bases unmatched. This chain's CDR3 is CASSLQPGQGSLEQFF. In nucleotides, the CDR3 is TGTGCCAGCAGCTTACAACCGGGACAGGGGTCCCTCGAGCAGTTCTTC.

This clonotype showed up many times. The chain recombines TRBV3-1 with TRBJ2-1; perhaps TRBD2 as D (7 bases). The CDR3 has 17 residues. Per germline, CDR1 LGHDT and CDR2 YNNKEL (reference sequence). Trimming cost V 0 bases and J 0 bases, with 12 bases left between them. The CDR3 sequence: CASSQDSGGTSYNEQFF. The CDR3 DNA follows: TGTGCCAGCAGCCAAGATTCGGGGGGCACCTCCTACAATGAGCAGTTCTTC.

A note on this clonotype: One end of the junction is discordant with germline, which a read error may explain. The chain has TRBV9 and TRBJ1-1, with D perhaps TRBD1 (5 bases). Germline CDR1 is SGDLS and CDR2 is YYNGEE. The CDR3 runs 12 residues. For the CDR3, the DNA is TGTGCCAGCAGCGCGACAGTTACTGAAGTTTTCTTT. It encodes CASSATVTEVFF.

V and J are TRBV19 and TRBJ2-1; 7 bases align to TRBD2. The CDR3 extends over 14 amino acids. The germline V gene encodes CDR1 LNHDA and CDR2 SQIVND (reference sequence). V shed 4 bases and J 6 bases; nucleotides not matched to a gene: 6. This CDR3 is CASSTKRLANEQFF. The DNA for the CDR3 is TGTGCCAGTAGTACGAAGAGACTAGCCAATGAGCAGTTCTTC.

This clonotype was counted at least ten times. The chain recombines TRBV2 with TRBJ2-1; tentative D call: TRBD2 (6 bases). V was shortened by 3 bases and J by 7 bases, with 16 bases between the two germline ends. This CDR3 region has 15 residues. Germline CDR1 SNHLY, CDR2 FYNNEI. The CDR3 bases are TGTGCCAGCAGTGACGAGATAGCGGTGATGAATGAGCAGTTCTTC. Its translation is CASSDEIAVMNEQFF.

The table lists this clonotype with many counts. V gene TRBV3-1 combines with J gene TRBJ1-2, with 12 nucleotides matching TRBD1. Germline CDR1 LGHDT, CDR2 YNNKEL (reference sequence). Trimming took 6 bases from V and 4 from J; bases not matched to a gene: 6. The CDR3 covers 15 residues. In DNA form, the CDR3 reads TGTGCCAGCAGACAGGGACAGGGGGCCGGCTATGGCTACACCTTC. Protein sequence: CASRQGQGAGYGYTF.